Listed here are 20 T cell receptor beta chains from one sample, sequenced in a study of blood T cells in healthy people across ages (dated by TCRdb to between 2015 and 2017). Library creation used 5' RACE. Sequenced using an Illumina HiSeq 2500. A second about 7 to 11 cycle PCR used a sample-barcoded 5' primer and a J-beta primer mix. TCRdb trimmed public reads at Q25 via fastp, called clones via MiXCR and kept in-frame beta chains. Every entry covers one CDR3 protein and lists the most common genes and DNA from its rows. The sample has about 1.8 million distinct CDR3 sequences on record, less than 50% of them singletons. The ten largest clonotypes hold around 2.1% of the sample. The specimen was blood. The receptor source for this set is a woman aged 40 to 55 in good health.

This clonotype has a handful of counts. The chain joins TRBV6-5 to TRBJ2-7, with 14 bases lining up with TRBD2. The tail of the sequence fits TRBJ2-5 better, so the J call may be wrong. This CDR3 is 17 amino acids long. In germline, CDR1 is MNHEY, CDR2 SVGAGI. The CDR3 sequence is CASSYSGLAGEGETQYF. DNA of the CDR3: TGTGCCAGCAGTTACTCGGGACTAGCGGGGGAAGGAGAGACCCAGTACTTC.

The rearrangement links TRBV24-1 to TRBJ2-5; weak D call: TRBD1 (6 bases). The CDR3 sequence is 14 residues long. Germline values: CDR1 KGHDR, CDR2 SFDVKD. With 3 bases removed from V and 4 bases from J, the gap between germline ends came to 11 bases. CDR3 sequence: CATSDPQGRETQYF. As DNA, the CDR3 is TGTGCCACCAGTGATCCGCAGGGGAGAGAGACCCAGTACTTC.

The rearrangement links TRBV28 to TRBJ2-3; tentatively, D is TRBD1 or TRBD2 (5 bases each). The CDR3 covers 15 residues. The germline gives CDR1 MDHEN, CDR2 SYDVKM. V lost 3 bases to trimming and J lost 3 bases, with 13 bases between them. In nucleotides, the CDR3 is TGTGCCAGCAGTTTGGGGGATGCCTCAACAGATACGCAGTATTTT. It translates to CASSLGDASTDTQYF.

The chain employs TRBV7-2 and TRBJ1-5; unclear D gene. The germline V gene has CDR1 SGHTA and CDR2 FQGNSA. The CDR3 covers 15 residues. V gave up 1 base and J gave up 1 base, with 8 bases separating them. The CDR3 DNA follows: TGTGCCAGCAGCTTAGTAGGGAAGAGCAATCAGCCCCAGCATTTT. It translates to CASSLVGKSNQPQHF.

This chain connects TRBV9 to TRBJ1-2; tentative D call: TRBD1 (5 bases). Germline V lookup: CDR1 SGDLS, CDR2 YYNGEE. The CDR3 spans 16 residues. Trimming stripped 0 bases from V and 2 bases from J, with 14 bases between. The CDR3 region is CASSVVEGMGNYGYTF. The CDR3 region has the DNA TGTGCCAGCAGCGTAGTAGAGGGGATGGGGAACTATGGCTACACCTTC.

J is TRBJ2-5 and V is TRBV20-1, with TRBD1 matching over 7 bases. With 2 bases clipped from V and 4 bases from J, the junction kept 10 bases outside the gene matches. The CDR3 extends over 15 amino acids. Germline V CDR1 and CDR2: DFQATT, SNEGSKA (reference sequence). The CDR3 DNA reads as TGCAGTGCTAGACCTACTAACAGGGGCGCAGAGACCCAGTACTTC. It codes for CSARPTNRGAETQYF.

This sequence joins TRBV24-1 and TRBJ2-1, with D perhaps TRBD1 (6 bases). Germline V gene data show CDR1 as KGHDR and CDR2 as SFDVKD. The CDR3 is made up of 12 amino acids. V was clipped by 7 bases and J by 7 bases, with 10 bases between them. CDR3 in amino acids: CATRDRRNEQFF. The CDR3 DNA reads TGTGCCACCAGGGACAGAAGAAATGAGCAGTTCTTC.

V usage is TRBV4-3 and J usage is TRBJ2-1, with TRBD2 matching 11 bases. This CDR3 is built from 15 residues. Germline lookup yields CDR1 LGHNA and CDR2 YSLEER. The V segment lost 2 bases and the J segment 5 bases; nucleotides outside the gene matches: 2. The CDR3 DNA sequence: TGCGCCAGCAGCCAAAGACTAGCGGGGAACAATGAGCAGTTCTTC. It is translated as CASSQRLAGNNEQFF.

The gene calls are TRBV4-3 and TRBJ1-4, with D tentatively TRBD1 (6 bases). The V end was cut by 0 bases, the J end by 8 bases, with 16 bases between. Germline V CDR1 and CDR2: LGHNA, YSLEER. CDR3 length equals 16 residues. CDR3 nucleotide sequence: TGCGCCAGCAGCCAAGATTTGTCGGGGGCTGAAGAAAAACTGTTTTTT. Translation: CASSQDLSGAEEKLFF.

CDR3 in amino acids: CAIAYNEQFF. The CDR3 DNA is TGTGCCATAGCGTACAATGAGCAGTTCTTC. V gene TRBV6-1 combines with J gene TRBJ2-1, with a tentative D call TRBD2 (5 bases). The CDR3 covers 10 residues. Trimming removed 10 bases from V and 4 bases from J, with 5 bases in between. Germline CDR1 is MNHNS and CDR2 is SASEGT.

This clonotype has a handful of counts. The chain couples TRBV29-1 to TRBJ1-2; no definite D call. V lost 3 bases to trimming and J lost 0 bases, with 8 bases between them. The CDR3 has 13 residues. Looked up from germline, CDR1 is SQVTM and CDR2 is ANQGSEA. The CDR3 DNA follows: TGCAGCGTTGAGCCAGGACCTAACTATGGCTACACCTTC. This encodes CSVEPGPNYGYTF.

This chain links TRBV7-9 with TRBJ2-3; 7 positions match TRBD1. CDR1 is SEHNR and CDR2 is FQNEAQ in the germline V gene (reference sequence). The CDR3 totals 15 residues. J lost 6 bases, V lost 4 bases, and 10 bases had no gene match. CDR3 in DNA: TGTGCCAGCAGCTATGGACAGGTTCCCCTTGATACGCAGTATTTT. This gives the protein CASSYGQVPLDTQYF.

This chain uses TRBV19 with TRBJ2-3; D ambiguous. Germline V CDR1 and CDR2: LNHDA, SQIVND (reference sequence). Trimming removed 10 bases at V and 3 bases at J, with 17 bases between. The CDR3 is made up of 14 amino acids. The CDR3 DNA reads TGTGCCACCTCGACTGACTTTGAGACAGATACGCAGTATTTT. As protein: CATSTDFETDTQYF.

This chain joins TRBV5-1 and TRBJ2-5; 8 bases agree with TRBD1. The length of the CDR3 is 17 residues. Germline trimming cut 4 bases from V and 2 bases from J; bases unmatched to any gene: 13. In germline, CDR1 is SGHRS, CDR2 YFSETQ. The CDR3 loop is CASSPKVIGQGQETQYF. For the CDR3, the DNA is TGCGCCAGCAGCCCCAAGGTTATAGGACAGGGTCAAGAGACCCAGTACTTC.

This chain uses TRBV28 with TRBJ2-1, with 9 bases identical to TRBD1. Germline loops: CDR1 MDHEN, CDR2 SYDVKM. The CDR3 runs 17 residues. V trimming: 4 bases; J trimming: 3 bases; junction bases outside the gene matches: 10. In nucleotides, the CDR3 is TGTGCCAGCAGTTCGGGACAGGGTCTCTCTCTCTACAATGAGCAGTTCTTC. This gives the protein CASSSGQGLSLYNEQFF.

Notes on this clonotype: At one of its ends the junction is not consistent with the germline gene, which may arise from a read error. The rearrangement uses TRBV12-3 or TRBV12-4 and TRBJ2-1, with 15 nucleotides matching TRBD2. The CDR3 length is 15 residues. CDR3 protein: CASSRTSGGAVEEFF. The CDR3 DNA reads TGTGCCAGCAGCCGGACTAGCGGGGGGGCGGTTGAGGAGTTCTTC.

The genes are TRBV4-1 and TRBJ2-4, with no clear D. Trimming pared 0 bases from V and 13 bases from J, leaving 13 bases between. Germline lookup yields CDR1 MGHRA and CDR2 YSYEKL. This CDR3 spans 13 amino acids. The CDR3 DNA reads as TGCGCCAGCAGCCAAGATCTTGATTATGAGCAGTACTTC. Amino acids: CASSQDLDYEQYF.

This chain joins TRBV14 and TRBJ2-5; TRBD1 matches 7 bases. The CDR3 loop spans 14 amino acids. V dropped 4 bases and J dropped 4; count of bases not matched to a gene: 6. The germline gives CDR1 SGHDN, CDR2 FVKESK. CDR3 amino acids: CASSRGQLRETQYF. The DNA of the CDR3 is TGTGCCAGCAGCCGGGGACAGTTAAGAGAGACCCAGTACTTC.

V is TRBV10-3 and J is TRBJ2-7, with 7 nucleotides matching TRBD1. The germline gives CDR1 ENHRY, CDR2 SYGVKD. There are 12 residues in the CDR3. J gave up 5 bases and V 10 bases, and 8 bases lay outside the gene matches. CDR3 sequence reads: CATKTGRNEQYF. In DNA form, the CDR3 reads TGTGCCACCAAGACAGGGAGAAACGAGCAGTACTTC.

The CDR3 DNA reads as TGTGCCAGCAGTTTATCGGTCGGGGTCACCTACGAGCAGTACTTC. The encoded protein is CASSLSVGVTYEQYF. The rearrangement uses TRBV27 and TRBJ2-4, with D perhaps matching TRBD2 (5 bases). Judging by the DNA end, TRBJ2-7 fits better; the J call may be wrong. CDR1 and CDR2 (germline): MNHEY, SMNVEV (reference sequence). There are 15 residues in the CDR3.